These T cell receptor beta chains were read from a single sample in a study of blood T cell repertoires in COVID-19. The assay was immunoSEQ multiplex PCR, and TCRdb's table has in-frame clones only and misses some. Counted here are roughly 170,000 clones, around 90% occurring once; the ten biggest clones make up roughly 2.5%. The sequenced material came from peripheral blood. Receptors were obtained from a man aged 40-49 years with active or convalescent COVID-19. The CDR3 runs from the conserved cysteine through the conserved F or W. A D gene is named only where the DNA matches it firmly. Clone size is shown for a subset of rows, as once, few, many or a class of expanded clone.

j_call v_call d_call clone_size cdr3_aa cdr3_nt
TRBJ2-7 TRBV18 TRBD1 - CASSADRGSSYEQYF TGTGCCAGCTCAGCAGACAGGGGGAGCTCCTACGAGCAGTACTTC
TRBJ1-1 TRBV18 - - CASSSQENTEAFF TGTGCCAGCTCATCTCAGGAAAACACTGAAGCTTTCTTT
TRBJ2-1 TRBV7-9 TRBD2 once CASSLDAGGPNEQFF TGTGCCAGCAGCTTAGACGCGGGGGGGCCCAATGAGCAGTTCTTC
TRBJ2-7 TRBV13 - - CASSRLEGYEQYF TGTGCCAGCAGCCGCCTGGAGGGTTACGAGCAGTACTTC
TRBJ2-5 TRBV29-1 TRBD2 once CSVTGTRAETQYF TGCAGCGTTACGGGGACTAGGGCAGAGACCCAGTACTTC
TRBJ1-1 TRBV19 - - CASSIGPLNTEAFF TGTGCCAGTAGTATAGGTCCCTTAAACACTGAAGCTTTCTTT
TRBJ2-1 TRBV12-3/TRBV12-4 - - CASGGAVEQFF TGTGCCTCGGGCGGGGCAGTCGAGCAGTTCTTC
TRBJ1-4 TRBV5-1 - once CASSAGPNNEKLFF TGCGCCAGCTCAGCGGGGCCTAATAATGAAAAACTGTTTTTT
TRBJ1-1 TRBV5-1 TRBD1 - CASTEGGAGTEAFF TGCGCCAGCACTGAAGGGGGCGCGGGTACTGAAGCTTTCTTT
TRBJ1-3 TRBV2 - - CASSVSGVPGNTIYF -
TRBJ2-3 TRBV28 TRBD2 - CASSLAGGSDTQYF TGTGCCAGCAGTCTAGCGGGGGGGTCAGATACGCAGTATTTT